The clone carrying this TCR beta chain occurred once. The antigen remains undetermined. A sample-barcoded 5' primer and a J-beta primer mix were used in a second PCR of roughly 7 to 11 cycles. MiXCR, applied by TCRdb to the 5' RACE reads, yields one record per CDR3 protein. The table has about 1.5 million distinct CDR3 sequences, approximately 43% seen once. The V end was cut by 3 bases, the J end by 4 bases, with 19 bases between. The CDR3 totals 16 residues. Germline V lookup: CDR1 DFQATT, CDR2 SNEGSKA (reference sequence). The sample comes from a study of blood T cells in healthy people across ages. Overall study: About one barcoded beta molecule per two T cells was captured by template switching. The study, taken as a whole, reports: Versus aged donors, long-lived donors had higher diversity and more naive CD4+ cells.

Each sample yielded at least 6 million isolated PBMCs. Per sample, at least 5 micrograms of total RNA were extracted. Sequencing input: blood. The chain uses TRBV20-1 and TRBJ2-1; perhaps TRBD2 as D (7 bases). This TCR derives from a woman younger than 35 in good health. In nucleotides, the CDR3 is TGCAGTGCTAGTCCCACCACGGGGGGCCAGTACAATGAGCAGTTCTTC. It translates to CSASPTTGGQYNEQFF.